These T cell receptor beta chains were read from a single sample in a study of monozygotic twins with inflammatory bowel disease. TCRdb reprocessed the 5' RACE reads, keeping one entry per CDR3 protein, no DNA. The sample's table shows roughly 300,000 distinct CDR3 sequences. Sequenced input: blood. The receptor set was obtained from a human donor with ulcerative colitis or Crohn's disease, or a healthy co-twin of an affected twin (not recorded which). CDR3s include the opening cysteine and the closing phenylalanine or tryptophan. Each record gives: J gene, V gene, CDR3 protein.

J: TRBJ2-1
V: TRBV28
CDR3: CASSTAGREFYEQFF

J: TRBJ2-1
V: TRBV5-6
CDR3: CASSTVRGSFYNEQFF

J: TRBJ2-3
V: TRBV4-2
CDR3: CASSILGSGGTDTQYF

J: TRBJ1-2
V: TRBV7-9
CDR3: CASSLETVPYGYTF

J: TRBJ1-3
V: TRBV3-1
CDR3: CASSQQGNTIYF

J: TRBJ2-7
V: TRBV5-1
CDR3: CASSSDRAYEQYF

J: TRBJ2-1
V: TRBV7-2
CDR3: CASSPLAGGLGEQFF

J: TRBJ1-5
V: TRBV20-1
CDR3: CSARDIWGGQPQHF

J: TRBJ2-1
V: TRBV10-3
CDR3: CAISEGFNEQFF

J: TRBJ2-1
V: TRBV24-1
CDR3: CATSAEDLNEQFF

J: TRBJ1-5
V: TRBV20-1
CDR3: CSARDLVSGNQPQHF

J: TRBJ1-3
V: TRBV3-1
CDR3: CASSRSGVSTGNTIYF

J: TRBJ2-1
V: TRBV7-2
CDR3: CASSFSAGATYNEQFF

J: TRBJ2-1
V: TRBV28
CDR3: CASSDLRDTSIEQFF

J: TRBJ2-5
V: TRBV7-2
CDR3: CASSSYKETQYF

J: TRBJ2-1
V: TRBV27
CDR3: CASTHLGPGTSGGGYNEQFF

J: TRBJ2-2
V: TRBV18
CDR3: CASSPSSGRNTGELFF

J: TRBJ2-7
V: TRBV7-2
CDR3: CASSFPSGGVEQYF

J: TRBJ2-3
V: TRBV12-3/TRBV12-4
CDR3: CASSPTSKGSDTQYF

J: TRBJ2-2
V: TRBV20-1
CDR3: CSAISPDREAGELFF

J: TRBJ1-4
V: TRBV6-1
CDR3: CASSAPGAANEKLFF

J: TRBJ2-5
V: TRBV15
CDR3: CATSSLDRGHETQYF

J: TRBJ2-7
V: TRBV4-3
CDR3: CASSQDLTGYEQYF

J: TRBJ2-7
V: TRBV5-6
CDR3: CASSDRRPSSYEQYF

J: TRBJ2-3
V: TRBV4-2
CDR3: CASSQAIDTQYF

J: TRBJ2-6
V: TRBV19
CDR3: CASSSRTILGAGANVLTF

J: TRBJ2-7
V: TRBV7-9
CDR3: CASSTPSFSAEQYF

J: TRBJ2-7
V: TRBV6-1
CDR3: CASRTDRGDSYEQYF

J: TRBJ2-1
V: TRBV7-9
CDR3: CASPLGKRYNEQFF

J: TRBJ2-6
V: TRBV19
CDR3: CASSIVSGLRSGANVLTF

J: TRBJ2-5
V: TRBV29-1
CDR3: CSASGVPGETQYF

J: TRBJ2-2
V: TRBV6-1
CDR3: CASSVRTGNTGEQFF

J: TRBJ1-1
V: TRBV20-1
CDR3: CSAAQTGTMNTEAFF

J: TRBJ2-1
V: TRBV5-1
CDR3: CASSLAGTEYNEQFF

J: TRBJ1-6
V: TRBV5-6
CDR3: CASSLPSTAAPLHF

J: TRBJ2-3
V: TRBV4-1
CDR3: CASSPDPRWPSDTQYF

J: TRBJ1-1
V: TRBV7-8
CDR3: CASGTGTGNTEAFF

J: TRBJ1-3
V: TRBV28
CDR3: CASSFQGGGNTIYF

J: TRBJ2-5
V: TRBV7-2
CDR3: CASSPGTVVRETQYF

J: TRBJ2-7
V: TRBV20-1
CDR3: CSARPGRGRGYEQYF

J: TRBJ1-5
V: TRBV23-1
CDR3: CASLPKAPGQGVNQPQHF

J: TRBJ2-5
V: TRBV6-2/TRBV6-3
CDR3: CASSHRLETQYF

J: TRBJ2-5
V: TRBV20-1
CDR3: CSARRPGLAEETQYF

J: TRBJ1-5
V: TRBV19
CDR3: CAGGVSRGNQPQHF

J: TRBJ2-5
V: TRBV7-9
CDR3: CASSLRWSGGQETQYF

J: TRBJ1-3
V: TRBV7-2
CDR3: CASSLVAYTSGNTIYF

J: TRBJ1-5
V: TRBV20-1
CDR3: CSARDLGFWGRQPQHF

J: TRBJ1-5
V: TRBV6-2/TRBV6-3
CDR3: CASRWTGLGPQHF

J: TRBJ1-5
V: TRBV12-3/TRBV12-4
CDR3: CASRLERTGSNQPQHF